This T cell receptor (beta chain) was found in a study of shared clonotypes between healthy human individuals (dated by TCRdb to about 2020). For the wider study: The cohort included a few men and a couple of women between 18 and 49 years of age. Per donor, three plates each were used for CD4 naive and CD4 memory, two for CD8 naive, and one for CD8 memory. To estimate repertoire size and how much clonotype sharing occurs between individuals, the study deeply sequenced the blood TCR repertoires of five healthy adults. To increase sequencing depth and limit assay-specific biases, TCR repertoire library preparation and sequencing were carried out by different laboratories using diverse techniques. Each donor's leukapheresis produced roughly between about 0.9 and 9.5 billion PBMCs.

Beyond this particular receptor, the publication reports: Sharing across several donors was observed for about 5% of naive CD4, 3.5% of naive CD8, over 2% of memory CD4, and less than 0.45% of memory CD8 clonotypes. Sampling was restricted to blood, and TCR repertoires in tissue are likely to differ from TCR repertoires in blood. Estimated clonotype richness was generally larger for naive than for memory subsets. Pairwise subsampling led to the expectation that sequencing depth would affect the degree of clonotype sharing among donors. Clonotypes shared by all four sorted-subset donors showed higher generation probabilities than non-shared clonotypes. Even with the large sequencing depth, rarefaction of the sorted-subset datasets indicated that sequencing was incomplete. Because the study included a small number of donors, the genetic and exposure-history diversity represented was limited.

TCR CDR3 regions were amplified from genomic DNA by multiplex PCR using the deep immunoSEQ assay. Extracted genomic DNA from each cell subset was spread evenly across all wells of several immunoSEQ 96-well plates, with each plate serving as a replicate. Each replicate PCR for sorted subsets received about 220 ng genomic DNA, equal to about 30,000 T cell genomes. Purified libraries were quantified with a Qubit 3.0 fluorometer, sized on a Bioanalyzer 2100, and re-quantified with the KAPA Library Quantification kit. Every immunoSEQ 96-well plate was sequenced on a separate single-read 150-cycle Illumina NextSeq 550 flow cell. As for the original processing: Because the immunoSEQ output held only junctional sequences and lacked quality scores, the filtering could not match the filtering applied to full-length reads. Sequences were annotated with PyIR, a Python wrapper for IgBLAST v1.9, using IMGT germline references to assign V/J genes and CDR3. Reads were filtered out if the reads had weak V/J assignments (E-value above 1e-6), no CDR3, stop codons, out-of-frame junctions, or ambiguous translated residues. V3J clonotypes were defined as sequences sharing the same inferred V gene, J gene, and CDR3 amino acid sequence. To compute the percentage overlap between repertoires, the number of shared unique clonotypes was divided by the size of the smaller repertoire. Three approaches were used to assess repertoire richness: RTK rarefaction, the Chao1 estimator, and Recon v2.1 estimates of unobserved clonotypes. Generation probabilities were computed with OLGA for all TCRbeta clonotypes obtained by the gDNA method from several donors. TCRdb limited this immuneACCESS table to in-frame rearrangements with V and J called. A share of clones is missing; checked studies link under half to unresolved V genes, and the rest is unexplained. Clone size and V and J calls were adopted from that table, with D and trimming inferred from the DNA. For this sample the table gives some 2,000,000 clones, of which approximately 96% were detected only once. The top ten clones comprise roughly 0.13% of the sample.

Donors were healthy HIV-negative adults with no recently reported acute infections or vaccinations. Only Caucasian adults living in Nashville, Tennessee, USA were represented among the donors. Magnetic negative selection was used to enrich CD4+ T cells, after which naive cells were positively selected on CD45RA and the negative fraction became the memory subset. Blood was collected by leukapheresis, and PBMCs were isolated by Ficoll-Histopaque density gradient centrifugation and then cryopreserved in liquid nitrogen vapor phase. Analytical flow cytometry was used to check the purity and quantity of every magnetically sorted T cell population. Genomic DNA was isolated from each sorted fraction and quantified by UV absorbance on a Nanodrop 2000c. Note on this clone: The antigen it recognizes is unknown. No base quality information exists; no much larger clone differs at one position. This same CDR3 is encoded by further DNA sequences in the sample.

The CDR3 runs 13 amino acids, cysteine and phenylalanine included. CDR3 DNA only is kept here, 39 bases in frame from base 1. CDR1 is given as SGHRS and CDR2 as YFSETQ, both from the germline V gene. Trimming at the junction amounts to 4 bases on V and 1 base on J, and the germline ends lie 7 bases apart. The rearrangement joined TRBV5-1 to TRBJ2-3, with the D segment identity uncertain. The sample consisted of naive CD4+ T cells sorted from blood. According to the study, the label for this sample's cell subset or site signals: CD45RA+ positively selected. This clonotype was sampled from a man aged 18 to 29 in good health. The CDR3 protein sequence reads: CASSRTGTDTQYF. DNA sequence: TGCGCCAGCAGCAGGACGGGCACAGATACGCAGTATTTT. Supplemented by the reference TRBV5-1 and TRBJ2-3 proteins around the CDR3, the complete variable domain is KAGVTQTPRYLIKTRGQQVTLSCSPISGHRSVSWYQQTPGQGLQFLFEYFSETQRNKGNFPGRFSGRQFSNSRSEMNVSTLELGDSALYLCASSRTGTDTQYFGPGTRLTVL.